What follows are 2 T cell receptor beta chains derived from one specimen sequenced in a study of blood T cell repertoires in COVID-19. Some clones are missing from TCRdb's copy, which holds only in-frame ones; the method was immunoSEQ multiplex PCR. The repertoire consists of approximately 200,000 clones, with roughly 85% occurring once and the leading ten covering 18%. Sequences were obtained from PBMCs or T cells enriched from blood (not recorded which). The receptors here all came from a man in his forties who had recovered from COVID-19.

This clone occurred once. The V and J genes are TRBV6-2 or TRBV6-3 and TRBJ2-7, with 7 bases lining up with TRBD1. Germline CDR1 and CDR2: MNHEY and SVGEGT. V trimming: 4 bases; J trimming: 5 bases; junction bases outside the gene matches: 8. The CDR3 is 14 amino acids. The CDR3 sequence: CASSSPQGRNEQYF. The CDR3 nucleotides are TGTGCCAGCAGTTCCCCACAGGGGCGAAACGAGCAGTACTTC.

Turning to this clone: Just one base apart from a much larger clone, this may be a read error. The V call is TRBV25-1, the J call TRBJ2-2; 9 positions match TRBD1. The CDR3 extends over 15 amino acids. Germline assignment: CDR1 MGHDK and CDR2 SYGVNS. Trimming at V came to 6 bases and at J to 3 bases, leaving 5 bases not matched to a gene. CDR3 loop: CASSPRTGDTGELFF. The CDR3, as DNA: TGTGCCAGCAGCCCCCGGACAGGGGACACCGGGGAGCTGTTTTTT.